This section outlines one T cell receptor beta chain sequence together with its context. Its antigen remains unidentified. This record comes from a study of T cell clonotyping in hematopoietic cell transplantation. Study-wide results and caveats: After transplant, recipient diversity fell while pathologically expanded clonotypes grew through day 180.

Profiling relied on immunoSEQ multiplex PCR, and the TCRdb table lists in-frame clones only, not all of them. The table lists about 16,000 clones, more than 75% of them singletons, with 4% to 4.5% in the top ten. V lost 4 bases and J lost 4; bases outside the gene matches: 10. CDR1 and CDR2 (germline): SNHLY, FYNNEI. This CDR3 comprises 16 residues. The rearrangement uses TRBV2 and TRBJ2-7, with TRBD1 matching over 10 bases. This clonotype was obtained from a male patient between 60 and 69 years old who had an allogeneic stem cell transplant from a related donor, so the T cells may come from the graft donor. Some clones in this sample may be carry-over from other donors' samples. Material: PBMCs, obtained 100 days after allogeneic stem cell transplant. As DNA, the CDR3 is TGTGCCAGCAGTGGCCACCGGGACAGGGGAGGGTACGAGCAGTACTTC. Its translation is CASSGHRDRGGYEQYF.